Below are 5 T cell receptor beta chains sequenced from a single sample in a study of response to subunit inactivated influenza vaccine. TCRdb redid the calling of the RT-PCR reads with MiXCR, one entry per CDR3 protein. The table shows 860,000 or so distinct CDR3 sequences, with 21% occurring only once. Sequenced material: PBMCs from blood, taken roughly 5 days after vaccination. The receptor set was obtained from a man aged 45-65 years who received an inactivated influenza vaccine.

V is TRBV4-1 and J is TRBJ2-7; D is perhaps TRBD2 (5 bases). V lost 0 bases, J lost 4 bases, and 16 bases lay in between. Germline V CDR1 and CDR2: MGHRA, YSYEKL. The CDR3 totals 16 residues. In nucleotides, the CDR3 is TGCGCCAGCAGCCAAGATGTCGGTAGGCGCGGGTACGAGCAGTACTTC. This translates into CASSQDVGRRGYEQYF.

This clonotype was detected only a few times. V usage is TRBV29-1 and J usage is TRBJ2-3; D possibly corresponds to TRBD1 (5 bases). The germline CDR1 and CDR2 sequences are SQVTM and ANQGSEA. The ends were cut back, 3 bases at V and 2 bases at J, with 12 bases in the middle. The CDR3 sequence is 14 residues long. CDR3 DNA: TGCAGCGTTGATTCGACAGTTCACACAGATACGCAGTATTTT. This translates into CSVDSTVHTDTQYF.

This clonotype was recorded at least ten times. CDR3 region: CAISESGDNHEQYF. CDR3 nucleotide sequence: TGTGCCATCAGTGAGTCAGGGGACAACCACGAGCAGTACTTC. The rearrangement uses TRBV10-3 and TRBJ2-7, with TRBD1 as a possible D gene (6 bases). The CDR3 contains 14 residues. Trimming pared 0 bases from V and 5 bases from J, leaving 11 bases between. Germline assignment: CDR1 ENHRY and CDR2 SYGVKD.

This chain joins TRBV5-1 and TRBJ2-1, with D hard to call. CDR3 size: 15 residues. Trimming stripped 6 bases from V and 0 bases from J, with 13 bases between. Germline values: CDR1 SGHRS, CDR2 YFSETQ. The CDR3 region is CASTTGPFSYNEQFF. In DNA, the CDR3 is TGCGCCAGCACTACCGGGCCCTTCTCCTACAATGAGCAGTTCTTC.

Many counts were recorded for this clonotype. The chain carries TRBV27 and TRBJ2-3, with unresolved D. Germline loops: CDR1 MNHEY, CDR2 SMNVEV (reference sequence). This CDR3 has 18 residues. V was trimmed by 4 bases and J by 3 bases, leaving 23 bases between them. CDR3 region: CASSSASVWPKGTDTQYF. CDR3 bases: TGTGCCAGCAGTTCGGCCAGCGTATGGCCTAAAGGAACAGATACGCAGTATTTT.